The TCR beta chain described here comes from a study of cytomegalovirus exposure and HLA in healthy donors. The PCR employed 60 Vbeta primers together with 13 Jbeta primers. Produced via immunoSEQ multiplex PCR; TCRdb's table is partial and in-frame only. In the table there are about 130,000 clones, 80% to 90% of which are singletons. The TCR comes from a man aged 45-65 years in good health and CMV-seronegative. Sequencing input: PBMCs.

The CDR3 sequence is CASSFGASGGANEQFF. Here the CDR3 DNA reads TGCGCCAGCAGCTTCGGCGCTAGCGGGGGGGCCAATGAGCAGTTCTTC. This chain joins TRBV5-1 and TRBJ2-1; 12 bases map to TRBD2. The CDR3 length is 16 residues. V was clipped by 2 bases and J by 6 bases; unmatched bases: 6. Germline CDR1 reads SGHRS; CDR2 reads YFSETQ.